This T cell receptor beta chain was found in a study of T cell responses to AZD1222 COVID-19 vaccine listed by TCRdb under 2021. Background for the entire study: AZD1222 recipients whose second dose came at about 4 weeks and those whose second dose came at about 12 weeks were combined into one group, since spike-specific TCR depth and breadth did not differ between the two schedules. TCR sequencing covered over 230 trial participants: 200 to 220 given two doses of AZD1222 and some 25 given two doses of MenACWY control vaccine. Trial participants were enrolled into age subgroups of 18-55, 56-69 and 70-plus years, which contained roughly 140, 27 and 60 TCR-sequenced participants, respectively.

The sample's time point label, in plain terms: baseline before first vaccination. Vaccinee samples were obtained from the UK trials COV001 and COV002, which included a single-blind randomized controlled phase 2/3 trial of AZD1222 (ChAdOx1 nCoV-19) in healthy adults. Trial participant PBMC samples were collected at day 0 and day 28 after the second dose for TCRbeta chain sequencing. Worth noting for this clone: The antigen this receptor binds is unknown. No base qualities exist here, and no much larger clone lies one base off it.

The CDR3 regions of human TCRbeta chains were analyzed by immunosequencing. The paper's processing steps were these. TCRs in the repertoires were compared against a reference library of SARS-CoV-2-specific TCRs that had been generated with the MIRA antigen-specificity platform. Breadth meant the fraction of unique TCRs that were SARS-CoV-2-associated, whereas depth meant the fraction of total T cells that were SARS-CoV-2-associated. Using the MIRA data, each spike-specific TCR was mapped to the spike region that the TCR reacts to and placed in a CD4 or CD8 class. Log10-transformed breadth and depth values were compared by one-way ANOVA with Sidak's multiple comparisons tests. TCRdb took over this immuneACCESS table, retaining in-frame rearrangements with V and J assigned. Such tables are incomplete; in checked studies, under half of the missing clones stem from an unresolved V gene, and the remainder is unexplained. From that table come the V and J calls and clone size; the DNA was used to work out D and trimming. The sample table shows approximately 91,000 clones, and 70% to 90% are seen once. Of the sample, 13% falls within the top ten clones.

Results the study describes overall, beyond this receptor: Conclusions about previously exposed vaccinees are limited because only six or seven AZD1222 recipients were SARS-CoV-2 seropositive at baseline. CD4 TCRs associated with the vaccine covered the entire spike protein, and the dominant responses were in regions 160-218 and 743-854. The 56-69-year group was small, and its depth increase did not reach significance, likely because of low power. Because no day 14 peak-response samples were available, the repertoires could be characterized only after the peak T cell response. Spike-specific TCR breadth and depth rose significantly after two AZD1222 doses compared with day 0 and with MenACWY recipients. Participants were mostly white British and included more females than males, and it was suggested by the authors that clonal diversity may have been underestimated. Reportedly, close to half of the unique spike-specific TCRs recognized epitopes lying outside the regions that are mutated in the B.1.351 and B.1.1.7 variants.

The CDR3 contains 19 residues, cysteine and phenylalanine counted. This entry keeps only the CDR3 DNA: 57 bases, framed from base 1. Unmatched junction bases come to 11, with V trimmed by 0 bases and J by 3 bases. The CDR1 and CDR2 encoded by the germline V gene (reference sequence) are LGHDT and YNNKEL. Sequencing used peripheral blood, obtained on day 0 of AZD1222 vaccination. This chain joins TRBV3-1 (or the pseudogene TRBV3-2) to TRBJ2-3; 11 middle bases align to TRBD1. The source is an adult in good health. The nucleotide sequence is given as TGTGCCAGCAGCCAAGATCGGGGGGTCGGACAGGGGGCGACAGATACGCAGTATTTT. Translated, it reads CASSQDRGVGQGATDTQYF.